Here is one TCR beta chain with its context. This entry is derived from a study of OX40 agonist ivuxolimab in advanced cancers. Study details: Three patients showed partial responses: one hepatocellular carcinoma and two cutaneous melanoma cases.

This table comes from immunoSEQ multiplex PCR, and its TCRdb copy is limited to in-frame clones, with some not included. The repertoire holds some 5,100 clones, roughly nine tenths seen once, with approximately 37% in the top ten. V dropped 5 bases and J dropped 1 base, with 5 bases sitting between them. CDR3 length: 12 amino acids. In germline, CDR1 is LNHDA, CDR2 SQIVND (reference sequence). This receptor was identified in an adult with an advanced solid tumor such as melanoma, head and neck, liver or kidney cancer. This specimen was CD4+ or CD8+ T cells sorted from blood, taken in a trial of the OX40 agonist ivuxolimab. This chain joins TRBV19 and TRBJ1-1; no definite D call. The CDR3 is CASSLGNTEAFF. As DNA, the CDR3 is TGTGCCAGTAGTCTGGGGAACACTGAAGCTTTCTTT.